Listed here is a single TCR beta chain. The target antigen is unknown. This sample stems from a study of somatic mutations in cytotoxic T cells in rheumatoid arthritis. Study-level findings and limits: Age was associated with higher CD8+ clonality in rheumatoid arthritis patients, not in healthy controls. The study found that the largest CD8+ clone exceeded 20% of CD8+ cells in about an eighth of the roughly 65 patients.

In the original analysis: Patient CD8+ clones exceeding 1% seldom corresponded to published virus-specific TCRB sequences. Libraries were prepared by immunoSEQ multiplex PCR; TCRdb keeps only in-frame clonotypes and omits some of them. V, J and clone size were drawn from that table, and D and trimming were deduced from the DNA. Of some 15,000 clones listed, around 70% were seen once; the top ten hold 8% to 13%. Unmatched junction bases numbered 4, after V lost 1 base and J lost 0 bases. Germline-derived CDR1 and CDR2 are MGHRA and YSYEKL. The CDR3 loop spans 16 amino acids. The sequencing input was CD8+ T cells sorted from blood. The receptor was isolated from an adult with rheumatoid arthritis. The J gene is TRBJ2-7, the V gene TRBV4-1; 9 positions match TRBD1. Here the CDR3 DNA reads TGCGCCAGCAGCCAAGGGGGACAGGGTAGCTCCTACGAGCAGTACTTC. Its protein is CASSQGGQGSSYEQYF.